This paragraph covers one TCR beta chain sequence. This CDR3 is built from 16 residues. CDR1 is MNHEY and CDR2 is SVGAGI in the germline V gene. V shed 5 bases and J shed 4 bases, with 17 bases lying between them. The data originate from a study of T cells in Graves' hyperthyroidism and ophthalmopathy. Stable Graves' hyperthyroidism meant no ophthalmopathy progression within 18 months. TCR beta CDR3 regions were amplified from RNA transcripts. First-round RT-PCR with HTBI primers amplified the TCR CDR3 region. One entry per CDR3 protein results from TCRdb running MiXCR on the multiplex PCR reads. Among around 480,000 distinct CDR3 sequences listed, roughly 14% were seen once.

Sequences were obtained from blood. This rearrangement joins TRBV6-5 to TRBJ2-2; D is perhaps TRBD1 or TRBD2 (5 bases each). This receptor was taken from a woman aged 18 to 35 with Graves' hyperthyroidism. CDR3 sequence: CASSTRYSGATGELFF. In nucleotides, the CDR3 is TGTGCCAGCAGTACCCGATATTCCGGGGCCACCGGGGAGCTGTTTTTT.